This T cell receptor (beta chain) emerged from a study of immune characterization of retroperitoneal liposarcoma (dated by TCRdb to 2018 to 2020). The library relied on PCR. Sequencing was carried out with a NextSeq 500. TCRdb reprocessed the public reads (quality trimming at Q25 with fastp, clone calling with MiXCR) and kept in-frame beta chains. Each entry merges the rows of one CDR3 protein and shows their most common DNA and genes. The sample yields about 19,000 distinct CDR3 sequences; approximately 40% were counted once. 6.5% to 9% of the sample comes from the top ten. Of note for this clonotype: The target of this receptor is not known. No quality values exist for individual bases; no much larger clone is one base distant.

A distance of 12 bases separates the germline ends of V and J, which lose 2 bases and 7 bases respectively. The CDR3 numbers 15 residues from cysteine through phenylalanine. Only the CDR3 region is kept as DNA, spanning 45 bases read in frame from base 1. Based on the germline V gene (reference sequence), the CDR1 and CDR2 sequences are MNHEY and SMNVEV. This sequence originates from a male donor with retroperitoneal liposarcoma. The sample taken for sequencing was blood. Here the chain combines TRBV27 and TRBJ1-6; a tentative D call is TRBD1 (6 bases match). The base sequence is TGTGCCAGCAGTTTAACCCTCGGGGGCAATTCACCCCTCCACTTT. This is translated as CASSLTLGGNSPLHF.